This T cell receptor beta chain was sequenced during a study of lymphopenia after photon versus proton radiotherapy. The protocol was immunoSEQ multiplex PCR, while the TCRdb copy is restricted to in-frame clones and leaves out a portion. The sample carries about 22,000 clones, around 90% recorded once. Points from the study as a whole: Post-nadir diversity loss with photons came from oligoclonal expansion, particularly CD8+ Temra cells. Post-nadir TCR diversity decline inversely tracked overall survival among those who died. Under photons, naive T cells and diversity fell while effector/memory populations rose. Only patients who died were analyzed for survival; proton advantage is unproven.

CDR3 length: 13 residues. V lost 1 base and J lost 4, with 8 bases in between. The germline gives CDR1 SGHRS, CDR2 YFSETQ. Of note for this clone: The target antigen is unknown.

The sequence came from a woman between 70 and 85 years old with pancreatic cancer. Some clones in this sample may be carry-over from other donors' samples. The chain recombines TRBV5-1 with TRBJ1-1; unclear D gene. Sequenced material: peripheral blood, taken from a patient treated with proton-based radiotherapy. The CDR3 loop is CASSLNQATEAFF. The CDR3, as DNA: TGCGCCAGCAGCTTGAACCAGGCCACTGAAGCTTTCTTT.